Given below is one T cell receptor beta chain in context. Antigen: not known. As for treatment: approximately 9-day PBMC culture with coronavirus spike peptide pools or control peptides (ViraFEST assay). With the Oncomine TCR Beta short-read assay, DNA from cultured CD4+ T cells was sequenced. From the PCR reads, TCRdb called clonotypes with MiXCR, one entry per CDR3 protein. Of more than 15,000 distinct CDR3 sequences listed, less than 75% are singletons. V was pared by 4 bases and J by 5 bases, with 15 bases between. CDR1 SGDLS and CDR2 YYNGEE come from the germline V gene. This CDR3 is built from 14 residues. This sample is part of a study of vaccination and CD4 T cells after COVID-19. Study in general: The stimulating agents, overlapping spike peptides, came from SARS-CoV-2, HCoV-NL63, HCoV-OC43 and HCoV-229E.

The sequence was obtained from a human donor who had recovered from COVID-19. Sequencing was performed on CD4+ T cells from blood, cultured in vitro. The chain joins TRBV9 to TRBJ1-2; D is possibly TRBD1 (5 bases). CDR3 sequence: CASSLDEGRYGYTF. The CDR3 bases are TGTGCCAGCAGCCTCGACGAGGGGAGGTATGGCTACACCTTC.